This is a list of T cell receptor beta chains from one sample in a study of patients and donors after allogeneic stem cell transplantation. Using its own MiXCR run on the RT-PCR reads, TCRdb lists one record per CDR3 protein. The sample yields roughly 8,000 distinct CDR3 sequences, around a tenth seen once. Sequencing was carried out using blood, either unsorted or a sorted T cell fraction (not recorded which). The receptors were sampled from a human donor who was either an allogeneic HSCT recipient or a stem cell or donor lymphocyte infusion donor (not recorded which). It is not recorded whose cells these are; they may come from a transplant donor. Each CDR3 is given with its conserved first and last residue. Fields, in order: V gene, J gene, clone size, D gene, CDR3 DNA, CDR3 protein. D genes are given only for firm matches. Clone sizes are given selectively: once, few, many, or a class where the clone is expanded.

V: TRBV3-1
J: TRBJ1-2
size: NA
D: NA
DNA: TGTGCCAGCAGCCAAGTTCTGGGGGAAGCCTATGGCTACACCTTC
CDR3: CASSQVLGEAYGYTF

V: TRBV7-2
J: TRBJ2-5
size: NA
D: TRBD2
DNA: TGTGCCAGCAGCCTAGCGGGGGAGACCCAGTACTTC
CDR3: CASSLAGETQYF

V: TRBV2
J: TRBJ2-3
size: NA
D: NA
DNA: TGTGCCAGCAGACTGGGATCGGCAGGGGCAGATACGCAGTATTTT
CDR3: CASRLGSAGADTQYF

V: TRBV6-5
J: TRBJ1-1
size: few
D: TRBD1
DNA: TGTGCCACACAAGGACAGGGGGTCAGCGAAGCTTTCTTT
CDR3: CATQGQGVSEAFF

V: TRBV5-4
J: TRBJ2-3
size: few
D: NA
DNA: TGTGCCAGCAGCTTGGGGTCCAATACGCAGTATTTT
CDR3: CASSLGSNTQYF

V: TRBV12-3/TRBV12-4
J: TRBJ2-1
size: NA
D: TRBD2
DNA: TGTGCCAGCAGATTAGCGGGGACTAACCAATACAATGAGCAGTTCTTC
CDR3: CASRLAGTNQYNEQFF

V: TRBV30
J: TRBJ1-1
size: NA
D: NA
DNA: TGTGCCTGGAGGAACATGGGGAACACTGAAGCTTTCTTT
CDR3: CAWRNMGNTEAFF

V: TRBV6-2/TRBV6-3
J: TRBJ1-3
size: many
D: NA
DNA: TGTGCCAGCAGTTACCGGACAAGAACCTCTGGAAACACCATATATTTT
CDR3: CASSYRTRTSGNTIYF

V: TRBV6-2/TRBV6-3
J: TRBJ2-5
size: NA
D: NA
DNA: TGTGCCAGCAGTTCCCTTCAAGAGACCCAGTACTTC
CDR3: CASSSLQETQYF

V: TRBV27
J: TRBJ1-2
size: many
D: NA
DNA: TGTGCCAGCAGTCCCGGAGACAGGCGTGGCTATGGCTACACCTTC
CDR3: CASSPGDRRGYGYTF

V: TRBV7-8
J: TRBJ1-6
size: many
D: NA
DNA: TGTGCCAGCAGCTCGCATTCTACACCCCTCCACTTT
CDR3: CASSSHSTPLHF

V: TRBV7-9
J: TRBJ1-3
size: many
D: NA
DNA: TGTGCCAGCAGCTTAGACGGACTCTGGTCTGGAAACACCATATATTTT
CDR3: CASSLDGLWSGNTIYF

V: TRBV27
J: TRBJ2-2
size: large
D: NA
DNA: TGTGCCAGCAGTTTATATGACGGCGGCGGGGAGCTGTTTTTT
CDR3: CASSLYDGGGELFF

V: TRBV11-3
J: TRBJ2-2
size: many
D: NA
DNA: TGTGCCAGCAGCTTAGCCGGGGAGCTGTTTTTT
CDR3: CASSLAGELFF

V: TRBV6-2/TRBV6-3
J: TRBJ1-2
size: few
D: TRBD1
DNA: TGTGCCAGCAGCGACCCTCTCGGGACAGACCATGGCTACACCTTC
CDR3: CASSDPLGTDHGYTF

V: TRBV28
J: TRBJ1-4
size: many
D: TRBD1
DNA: TGTGCCAGCCAGGGACAGGCTAATGAAAAACTGTTTTTT
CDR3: CASQGQANEKLFF

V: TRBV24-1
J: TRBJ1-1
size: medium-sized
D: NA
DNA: TGTGCCACCAGTGATCAGGGATTCACTGAAGCTTTCTTT
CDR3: CATSDQGFTEAFF